The next 11 T cell receptor beta chains were all read from a single sample in a study of cytomegalovirus exposure and HLA in healthy donors (dated by TCRdb to about 2017). The library was built by means of the immunoSEQ multiplex PCR assay. For the multiplex PCR, a mixture combining 60 forward primers for TCR Vbeta segments and 13 reverse primers for TCR Jbeta segments was used. The table comes from immuneACCESS by way of TCRdb, which keeps in-frame sequences with V and J called. Part of the clones is missing from these tables; in studies checked, under half for an unresolved V gene and the rest for unknown reasons. This sample lists 100,000 to 150,000 clones; more than 60% were detected once. The ten largest account for less than 4.5% of the sample. The sequencing input was PBMCs. The receptors shown here come from a woman aged 40 to 50 in good health and CMV-seronegative.

The rearrangement links TRBV7-2 to TRBJ2-3; 9 bases are shared with TRBD2. The junction had 7 bases not matched to a gene; V was cut back by 2 bases and J by 1 base. CDR3 length equals 17 residues. Germline-derived CDR1 and CDR2 are SGHTA and FQGNSA. The DNA of the CDR3 is TGTGCCAGCAGCTTACGGCGGGGGGGCCTTGGCACAGATACGCAGTATTTT. It specifies CASSLRRGGLGTDTQYF.

J is TRBJ1-1 and V is TRBV5-6, with no clear D. The CDR3 has 15 amino acids. V lost 0 bases to trimming and J lost 3 bases, with 12 bases between them. In germline, CDR1 is SGHDT, CDR2 YYEEEE. The CDR3 reads CASSLVSQAHTEAFF. The CDR3 nucleotides read TGTGCCAGCAGCTTGGTTTCGCAGGCGCACACTGAAGCTTTCTTT.

The chain links TRBV7-2 to TRBJ1-2, with TRBD1 matching over 10 bases. J was trimmed by 6 bases and V by 2 bases; bases with no gene match: 9. This CDR3 is 16 amino acids long. The V gene's germline CDR1 is SGHTA and CDR2 FQGNSA. The CDR3 DNA reads TGTGCCAGCAGCTTACAGGGGACAGGGGTTTTGCATGGCTACACCTTC. This sequence encodes CASSLQGTGVLHGYTF.

This clone was counted a single time. This chain connects TRBV29-1 to TRBJ1-3, with D perhaps TRBD1 (6 bases). CDR3 length: 15 residues. CDR1 SQVTM and CDR2 ANQGSEA come from the germline V gene. V was shortened by 5 bases and J by 2 bases, with 16 bases between the two germline ends. The CDR3 loop is CSVRGGGTAGNTIYF. The CDR3 nucleotides are TGCAGCGTTCGAGGGGGGGGGACTGCTGGAAACACCATATATTTT.

CDR3 sequence reads: CASRRDTLSYEQYF. DNA for the CDR3: TGTGCCAGCAGAAGGGACACCCTTTCCTACGAGCAGTACTTC. J is TRBJ2-7 and V is TRBV2, with D perhaps TRBD1 (6 bases). The CDR3 is 14 residues long. Germline loops: CDR1 SNHLY, CDR2 FYNNEI. The V end lost 6 bases, the J end lost 1 base, and 13 bases lay between the germline ends.

The chain joins TRBV5-4 to TRBJ2-2; possible D gene TRBD1, 5 bases. The CDR3 extends over 17 amino acids. V was cut by 4 bases and J by 0 bases, with 16 bases left in between. Germline-derived CDR1 and CDR2 are SGHNT and YYREEE (reference sequence). CDR3 coding DNA: TGTGCCAGCAGCCTCGGCAGGGCTGGGGCGAACACCGGGGAGCTGTTTTTT. It specifies CASSLGRAGANTGELFF.

This chain connects TRBV18 to TRBJ2-7; a weak D match, TRBD2 (5 bases). V was clipped by 2 bases and J by 7 bases, with 12 bases between them. This CDR3 is 13 amino acids long. CDR1 is KGHSH and CDR2 is LQKENI in the germline V gene. The CDR3 coding sequence is TGTGCCAGCTCACCAGACATGTCGGGGGAGCAGTACTTC. Translation: CASSPDMSGEQYF.

The CDR3 region is CASSSLQGLNTEAFF. The CDR3, as DNA: TGCGCCAGCAGCTCCCTCCAGGGCTTGAACACTGAAGCTTTCTTT. The chain recombines TRBV5-1 with TRBJ1-1, with a tentative D call TRBD1 (5 bases). The CDR3 has 15 residues. Germline V gives CDR1 SGHRS, CDR2 YFSETQ. V shed 3 bases and J shed 0 bases, with 12 bases lying between them.

The table lists this clone with a few counts. V is TRBV14 and J is TRBJ2-3; 7 nucleotides match TRBD1. Germline assignment: CDR1 SGHDN and CDR2 FVKESK. This CDR3 region has 16 residues. Trimming took 4 bases from V and 1 from J; bases not matched to a gene: 8. The CDR3 spells CASSLRQGFGTDTQYF. The CDR3 DNA follows: TGTGCCAGCAGCCTTAGACAGGGCTTCGGCACAGATACGCAGTATTTT.

The rearrangement links TRBV19 to TRBJ1-6, with 11 nucleotides matching TRBD1. Per the germline V gene, CDR1 is LNHDA and CDR2 is SQIVND (reference sequence). The junction had 9 bases not matched to a gene; V was cut back by 9 bases and J by 8 bases. The CDR3 runs to 15 residues. The CDR3 loop is CASRTGGFLDSPLHF. The CDR3 bases are TGTGCCAGCCGGACAGGGGGCTTCCTGGATTCACCCCTCCACTTT.

J is TRBJ2-7 and V is TRBV28; 11 bases line up with TRBD1. The V segment lost 4 bases and the J segment 6 bases; nucleotides outside the gene matches: 8. Per the germline V gene, CDR1 is MDHEN and CDR2 is SYDVKM. This CDR3 comprises 15 residues. CDR3 nucleotides: TGTGCCAGCAGTTCCTGGGACAGGGGGGGCTCCGAGCAGTACTTC. This encodes CASSSWDRGGSEQYF.